One and the same sample provided the 12 T cell receptor beta chains below, sequenced in a study of cytomegalovirus exposure and HLA in healthy donors (dated by TCRdb to 2016 to 2017). Library preparation was by the immunoSEQ multiplex PCR assay. Sourced from immuneACCESS, this table was stored by TCRdb with only in-frame sequences that have V and J called. A share of the clones is absent; for the studies checked, an unresolved V gene accounts for under half, and the remainder has no known explanation. This sample is represented by some 120,000 clones; about 91% of them were singletons. Less than 1.5% of the sample is taken by the ten largest. The specimen sequenced was PBMCs. The receptors come from a woman younger than 35 in good health and CMV-seronegative.

This rearrangement joins TRBV4-3 to TRBJ2-2; 11 nucleotides agree with TRBD1. CDR1 and CDR2 (germline): LGHNA, YSLEER. Losses at the gene ends were 4 bases for V and 5 bases for J; bases not matched to a gene: 6. The CDR3 extends over 16 amino acids. This chain's CDR3 is CASSPLGTGGTGELFF. The DNA for the CDR3 is TGCGCCAGCAGCCCCCTAGGGACAGGGGGAACCGGGGAGCTGTTTTTT.

This clone appeared a few times. V usage is TRBV27 and J usage is TRBJ1-2; D not certain. Germline CDR1 MNHEY, CDR2 SMNVEV (reference sequence). The V end was cut by 11 bases, the J end by 4 bases, with 11 bases between. The length of the CDR3 is 11 residues. CDR3 in amino acids: CAAGGLYGYTF. CDR3 nucleotide sequence: TGTGCCGCCGGCGGTCTCTATGGCTACACCTTC.

The gene calls are TRBV27 and TRBJ2-1; a weak D match, TRBD2 (5 bases). The CDR3 is 18 residues long. Trimming took 2 bases from V and 7 from J, leaving 24 bases between them. Per germline, CDR1 MNHEY and CDR2 SMNVEV (reference sequence). CDR3 coding DNA: TGTGCCAGCAGTTTAACCCCCCTAGGACTTCCCTTGCATAATGAGCAGTTCTTC. Its translation: CASSLTPLGLPLHNEQFF.

The chain joins TRBV30 to TRBJ2-1; maybe TRBD1 (5 bases). Germline CDR1 and CDR2: GTSNPN and SVGIG (reference sequence). There are 15 residues in the CDR3. The germline V and J ends were trimmed by 6 bases and 9 bases, with 24 bases remaining between them. The CDR3 region has the DNA TGTGCCTGTACCCGCGAGGAACCCCTAGGGGTTGAGCAGTTCTTC. Residues: CACTREEPLGVEQFF.

The chain employs TRBV28 and TRBJ2-5; 9 nucleotides agree with TRBD2. Trimming cost V 7 bases and J 4 bases; bases outside gene matches: 7. This CDR3 is 14 amino acids long. The germline V gene has CDR1 MDHEN and CDR2 SYDVKM. The CDR3 bases are TGTGCCAGCACTCGCGGGAGGGCCGGAGAGACCCAGTACTTC. It encodes CASTRGRAGETQYF.

J is TRBJ1-4 and V is TRBV15; 8 bases line up with TRBD1. V shed 5 bases, J shed 5 bases, and the junction held 10 bases outside the gene matches. This CDR3 has 16 residues. The germline V gene has CDR1 LNHNV and CDR2 YYDKDF (reference sequence). CDR3 amino acids: CATSGLPGQENEKLFF. CDR3 DNA sequence: TGTGCCACCAGCGGCCTCCCGGGACAGGAGAATGAAAAACTGTTTTTT.

This chain links TRBV15 with TRBJ2-7, with 10 bases lining up with TRBD2. The CDR3 length is 14 residues. With V trimmed by 1 base and J by 3 bases, 0 bases remained unmatched. The germline V gene has CDR1 LNHNV and CDR2 YYDKDF (reference sequence). CDR3 in DNA: TGTGCCACCAGCAGAGTAGCGGGAGGCTACGAGCAGTACTTC. The encoded protein is CATSRVAGGYEQYF.

The V gene is TRBV28, the J gene TRBJ1-5; TRBD1 matches at 7 bases. The V segment lost 4 bases and the J segment 0 bases; nucleotides outside the gene matches: 12. This CDR3 is built from 18 residues. Germline values: CDR1 MDHEN, CDR2 SYDVKM. The CDR3 DNA is TGTGCCAGCAGTTCGCCGAGGACAGGCTCCTATAGCAATCAGCCCCAGCATTTT. Encoded protein: CASSSPRTGSYSNQPQHF.

The chain couples TRBV4-3 to TRBJ1-3; weak D call: TRBD1 (5 bases). Trimming left V 1 base short and J 1 base short, with 17 bases between. Germline loops: CDR1 LGHNA, CDR2 YSLEER. The CDR3 contains 18 residues. The CDR3 is CASSQVYQGTTSGNTIYF. DNA of the CDR3: TGCGCCAGCAGCCAAGTCTATCAGGGTACGACTTCTGGAAACACCATATATTTT.

The chain is built from TRBV4-2 and TRBJ2-1, with D possibly matching TRBD2 (5 bases). This CDR3 spans 15 amino acids. Looked up from germline, CDR1 is LGHNA and CDR2 is YNFKEQ. Trimming shortened V by 0 bases and J by 1 base, and 7 bases separated the two germline ends. The CDR3 DNA sequence: TGTGCCAGCAGCCAAGAGGGAGAATCCTACAATGAGCAGTTCTTC. Its translation is CASSQEGESYNEQFF.

This chain links TRBV6-8 with TRBJ1-6, with 7 bases lining up with TRBD1. Germline V gives CDR1 MNHGY, CDR2 SAAAGT. The ends lost 8 bases at V and 5 bases at J; junction bases unmatched: 24. This CDR3 region has 20 residues. This chain's CDR3 is CASPRIRKGDRDSDNSPLHF. The CDR3 nucleotides are TGTGCCAGCCCACGGATCCGAAAAGGAGACCGGGACAGCGATAATTCACCCCTCCACTTT.

This chain uses TRBV30 with TRBJ2-3; D might be TRBD1 (6 bases). The CDR3 length is 13 residues. Germline lookup yields CDR1 GTSNPN and CDR2 SVGIG (reference sequence). V was pared by 3 bases and J by 2 bases, with 9 bases between. The CDR3 sequence: CAWSRGNTDTQYF. CDR3 DNA sequence: TGTGCCTGGAGCAGGGGCAACACAGATACGCAGTATTTT.